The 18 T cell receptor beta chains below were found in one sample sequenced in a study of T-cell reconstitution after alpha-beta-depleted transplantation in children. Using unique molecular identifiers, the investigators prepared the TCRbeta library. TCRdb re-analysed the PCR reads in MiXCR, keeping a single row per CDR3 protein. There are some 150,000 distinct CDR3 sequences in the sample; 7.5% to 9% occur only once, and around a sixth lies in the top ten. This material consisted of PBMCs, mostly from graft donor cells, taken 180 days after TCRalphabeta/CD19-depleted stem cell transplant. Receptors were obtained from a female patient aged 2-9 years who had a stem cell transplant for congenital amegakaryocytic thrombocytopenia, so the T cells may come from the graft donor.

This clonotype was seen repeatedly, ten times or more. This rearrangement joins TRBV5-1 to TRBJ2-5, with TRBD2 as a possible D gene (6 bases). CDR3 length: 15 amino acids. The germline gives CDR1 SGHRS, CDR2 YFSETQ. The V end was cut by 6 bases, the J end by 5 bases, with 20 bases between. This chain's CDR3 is CASKLRDLPRETQYF. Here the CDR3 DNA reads TGCGCCAGCAAGCTGCGGGACCTACCACGGGAGACCCAGTACTTC.

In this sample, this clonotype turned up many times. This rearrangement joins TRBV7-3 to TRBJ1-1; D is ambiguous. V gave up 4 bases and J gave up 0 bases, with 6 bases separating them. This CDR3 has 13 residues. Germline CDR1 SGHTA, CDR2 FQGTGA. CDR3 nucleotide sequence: TGTGCCAGCAGCTCCGGATTGAACACTGAAGCTTTCTTT. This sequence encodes CASSSGLNTEAFF.

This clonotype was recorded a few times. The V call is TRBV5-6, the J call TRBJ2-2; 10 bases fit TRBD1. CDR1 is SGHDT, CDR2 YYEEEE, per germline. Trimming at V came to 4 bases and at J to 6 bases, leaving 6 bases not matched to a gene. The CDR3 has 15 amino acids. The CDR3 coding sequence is TGTGCCAGCAGCGAGTGGACAGGGGGTCCCGGGGAGCTGTTTTTT. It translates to CASSEWTGGPGELFF.

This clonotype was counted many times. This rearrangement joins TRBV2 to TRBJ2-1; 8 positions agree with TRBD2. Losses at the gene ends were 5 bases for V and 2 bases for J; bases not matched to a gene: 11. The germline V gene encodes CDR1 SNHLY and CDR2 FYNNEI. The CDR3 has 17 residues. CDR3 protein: CASSRSGLATTYNEQFF. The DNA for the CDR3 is TGTGCCAGCAGTCGTTCCGGACTAGCCACCACCTACAATGAGCAGTTCTTC.

CDR3 loop: CASSQVNTEYSNQPQHF. CDR3 DNA: TGTGCCAGCAGCCAAGTGAACACTGAGTATAGCAATCAGCCCCAGCATTTT. This chain joins TRBV14 and TRBJ1-5; D gene uncertain. V dropped 1 base and J dropped 0 bases, with 13 bases sitting between them. The CDR3 has 17 amino acids. Per germline, CDR1 SGHDN and CDR2 FVKESK.

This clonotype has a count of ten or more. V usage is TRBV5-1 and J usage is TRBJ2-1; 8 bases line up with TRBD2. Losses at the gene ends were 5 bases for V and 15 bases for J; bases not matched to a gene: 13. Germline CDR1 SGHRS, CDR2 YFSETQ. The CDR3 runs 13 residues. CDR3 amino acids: CASSRGLATMVFF. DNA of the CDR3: TGCGCCAGCAGTCGTGGACTAGCCACCATGGTGTTCTTC.

CDR3 amino acids: CASSPVGASYNEQFF. The CDR3 nucleotides read TGTGCCAGCAGCCCAGTGGGGGCTTCCTACAATGAGCAGTTCTTC. This chain joins TRBV7-2 and TRBJ2-1, with D possibly matching TRBD1 (6 bases). The CDR3 has 15 amino acids. Between the trimmed V and J ends, which lost 5 bases and 1 base, there was a span of 12 bases. The germline CDR1 and CDR2 sequences are SGHTA and FQGNSA.

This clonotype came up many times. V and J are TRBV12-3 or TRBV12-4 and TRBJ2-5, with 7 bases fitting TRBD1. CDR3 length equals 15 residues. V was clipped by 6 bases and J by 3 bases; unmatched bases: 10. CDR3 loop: CASSSPDRQEETQYF. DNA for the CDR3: TGTGCCAGCAGCAGCCCGGACAGGCAAGAAGAGACCCAGTACTTC.

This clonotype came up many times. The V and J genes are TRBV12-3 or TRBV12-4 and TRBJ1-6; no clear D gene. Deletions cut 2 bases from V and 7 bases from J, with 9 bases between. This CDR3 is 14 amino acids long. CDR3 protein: CASSLITGNSPLHF. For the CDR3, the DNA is TGTGCCAGCAGTTTAATTACCGGAAATTCACCCCTCCACTTT.

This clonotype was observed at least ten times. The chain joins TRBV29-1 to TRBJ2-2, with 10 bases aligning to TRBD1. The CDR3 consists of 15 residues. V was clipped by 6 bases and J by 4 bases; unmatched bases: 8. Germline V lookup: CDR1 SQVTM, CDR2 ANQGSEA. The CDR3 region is CSVYDWDRGTGELFF. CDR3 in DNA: TGCAGCGTCTATGACTGGGACAGGGGCACCGGGGAGCTGTTTTTT.

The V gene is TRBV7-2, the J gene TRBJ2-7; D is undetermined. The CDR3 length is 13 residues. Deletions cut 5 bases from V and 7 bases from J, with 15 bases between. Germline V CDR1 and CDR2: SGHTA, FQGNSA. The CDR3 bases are TGTGCCAGCAGCCCTCGGATCCGAGGAGAGCAGTACTTC. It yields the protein CASSPRIRGEQYF.

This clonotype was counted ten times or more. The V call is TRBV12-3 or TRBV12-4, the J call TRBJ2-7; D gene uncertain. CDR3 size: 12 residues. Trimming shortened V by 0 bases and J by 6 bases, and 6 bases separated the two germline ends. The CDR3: CASSLATSEQYF. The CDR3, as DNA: TGTGCCAGCAGTTTAGCGACCAGCGAGCAGTACTTC.

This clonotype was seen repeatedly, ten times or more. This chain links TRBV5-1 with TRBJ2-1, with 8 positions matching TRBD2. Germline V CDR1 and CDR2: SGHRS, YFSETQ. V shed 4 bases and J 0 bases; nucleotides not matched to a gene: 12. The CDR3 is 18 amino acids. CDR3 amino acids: CASSTYQAGASSYNEQFF. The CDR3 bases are TGCGCCAGCAGCACCTACCAAGCGGGAGCGAGCTCCTACAATGAGCAGTTCTTC.

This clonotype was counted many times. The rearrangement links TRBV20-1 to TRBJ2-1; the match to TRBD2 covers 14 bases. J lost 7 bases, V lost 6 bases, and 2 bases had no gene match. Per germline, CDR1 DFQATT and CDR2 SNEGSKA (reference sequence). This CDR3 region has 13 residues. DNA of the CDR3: TGCAGTGCCAGGACTAGCGGGAGGAATGAGCAGTTCTTC. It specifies CSARTSGRNEQFF.

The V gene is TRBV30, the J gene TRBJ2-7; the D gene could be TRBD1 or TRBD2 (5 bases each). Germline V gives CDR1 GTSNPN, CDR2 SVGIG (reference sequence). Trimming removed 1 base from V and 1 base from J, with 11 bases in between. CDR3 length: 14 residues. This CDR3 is CAWSDGTTSYEQYF. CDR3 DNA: TGTGCCTGGAGTGACGGGACCACGTCCTACGAGCAGTACTTC.

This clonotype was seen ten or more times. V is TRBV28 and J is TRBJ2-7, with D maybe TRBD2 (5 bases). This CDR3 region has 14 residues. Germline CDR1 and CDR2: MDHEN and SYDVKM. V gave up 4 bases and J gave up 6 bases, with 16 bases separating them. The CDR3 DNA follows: TGTGCCAGCAGTTCCTCAAGCTATCGGGGCGAGCAGTACTTC. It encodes CASSSSSYRGEQYF.

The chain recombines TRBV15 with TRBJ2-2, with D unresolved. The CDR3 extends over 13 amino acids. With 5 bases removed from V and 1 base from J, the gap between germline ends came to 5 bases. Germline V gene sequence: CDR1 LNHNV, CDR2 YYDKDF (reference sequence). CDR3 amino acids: CATSAGNTGELFF. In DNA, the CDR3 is TGTGCCACCAGCGCAGGGAACACCGGGGAGCTGTTTTTT.

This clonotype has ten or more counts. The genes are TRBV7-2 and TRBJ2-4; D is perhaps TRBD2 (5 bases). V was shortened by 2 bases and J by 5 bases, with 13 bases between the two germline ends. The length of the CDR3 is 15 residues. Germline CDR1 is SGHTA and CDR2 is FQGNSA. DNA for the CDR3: TGTGCCAGCAGCTTATCGCCTAGCAGGCAAAACATTCAGTACTTC. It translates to CASSLSPSRQNIQYF.